A selection of T cell receptor beta chains follows, all from one sample in a study of blood T cell repertoires in COVID-19. Method: immunoSEQ multiplex PCR; TCRdb's copy keeps in-frame clones and lacks some. The profile shows 150,000 to 200,000 clones, around 90% of them singletons. The sequenced sample was peripheral blood. Receptor source: a man aged 40-49 years with active or convalescent COVID-19. CDR3s include the opening cysteine and the closing phenylalanine or tryptophan. Fields, in order: clone size, V gene, D gene, J gene, CDR3 DNA, CDR3 protein. D genes are given only for firm matches. Part of the rows lack a size; the others show once, few, many or a class for expanded clones.

NA	TRBV3-1/TRBV3-2	TRBD2	TRBJ2-2	TGTGCCAGCAGCCAAGATCCCGCTCACACCCGACTAGCGGGGGGTAACACCGGGGAGCTGTTTTTT	CASSQDPAHTRLAGGNTGELFF
NA	TRBV5-1	TRBD1	TRBJ1-1	TGCGCCAGCAGCTCCCGGGACAGGGAAGAAGCTTTCTTT	CASSSRDREEAFF
NA	TRBV19	NA	TRBJ1-1	TGTGCCAGTACCCGAGTCCGGACTGCCCCTATTGGAGAAGCTTTCTTT	CASTRVRTAPIGEAFF
NA	TRBV13	TRBD1	TRBJ2-1	TGTGCCAGCAGCTTACGACCGGGACAGGGTATAGGTTCCTACAATGAGCAGTTCTTC	CASSLRPGQGIGSYNEQFF
once	TRBV4-3	TRBD1	TRBJ1-4	TGCGCCAGCAGCCAAGACCTCGGGACAGGGAATGAAAAACTGTTTTTT	CASSQDLGTGNEKLFF
once	TRBV5-8	NA	TRBJ2-2	TGTGCCAGCAGCCCCACTCGAGGTGGGAGTATCACCGGGGAGCTGTTTTTT	CASSPTRGGSITGELFF
NA	TRBV5-1	TRBD2	TRBJ2-3	TGCGCCAGCAGCTTGGGGGTAGCGGGTCCCGATACGCAGTATTTT	CASSLGVAGPDTQYF
NA	TRBV5-6	TRBD1	TRBJ1-1	TGTGCCAGCAGCTACAGACCGGGACAGATGAACACTGAAGCTTTCTTT	CASSYRPGQMNTEAFF
NA	TRBV2	NA	TRBJ1-2	TGTGCCAGCTCATGGGGGGTGGGCAGTACTAACTATGGCTACACCTTC	CASSWGVGSTNYGYTF
NA	TRBV6-2/TRBV6-3	TRBD2	TRBJ2-1	TGTGCCAGCAGTTACTCTATCCTAGCGGGAGGAAGTGAGCAGTTCTTC	CASSYSILAGGSEQFF
NA	TRBV19	NA	TRBJ2-3	TGTGCCAGTAGTATCCAGAGGGGGGGTTATAGCACAGATACGCAGTATTTT	CASSIQRGGYSTDTQYF
NA	TRBV6-6	NA	TRBJ2-6	TGTGCCAGCAGTCAAAACTTAGCTAACTCTGGGGCCAACGTCCTGACTTTC	CASSQNLANSGANVLTF
NA	TRBV28	TRBD2	TRBJ2-7	TGTGCCAGCATCGAACTAGCGGGAGGGCTCACATACTTC	CASIELAGGLTYF
NA	TRBV12-5	TRBD2	TRBJ2-1	TGTGCTAGTGGTTTGGACCCGTTATTCTGGACTAGCGGGAGGAACTACAATGAGCAGTTCTTC	CASGLDPLFWTSGRNYNEQFF
NA	TRBV15	NA	TRBJ2-7	TGTGCCACCAGCCTAGGAGTGAGTGGAGCATACGAGCAGTACTTC	CATSLGVSGAYEQYF
NA	TRBV3-1/TRBV3-2	NA	TRBJ2-5	TGTGCCAGCAGCGCAGAAGAGACCCAGTACTTC	CASSAEETQYF
NA	TRBV19	NA	TRBJ1-1	TGTGCCAGTAGTATAAGGACTCAGGTTAACACTGAAGCTTTCTTT	CASSIRTQVNTEAFF
NA	TRBV5-1	NA	TRBJ1-6	TGCGCCAGCAGCCTGGGGGGCAATTCACCCCTCCACTTT	CASSLGGNSPLHF
NA	TRBV15	NA	TRBJ1-4	TGTGCCACCCTGACATTTTCAAATGAAAAACTGTTTTTT	CATLTFSNEKLFF
NA	TRBV29-1	NA	TRBJ1-1	TGCAGCGTTGATAGGGGTGGCGGCACTGAAGCTTTCTTT	CSVDRGGGTEAFF
NA	TRBV11-1	TRBD1	TRBJ1-2	TGTGCCAGCAGCTGGGCAGGGGGCTCTAACTATGGCTACACCTTC	CASSWAGGSNYGYTF
NA	TRBV6-1	NA	TRBJ2-7	TGTGCCAGCAGTGAACGGGTGGCGGTCCTTAACTTC	CASSERVAVLNF
NA	TRBV7-8	NA	TRBJ2-1	TGTGCCAGCTTCCACGGAGATGAGCAGTTCTTC	CASFHGDEQFF
NA	TRBV28	TRBD1	TRBJ2-2	TGTGCCAGCAGTTTCTGGGGTTGGGGACAGGAGAACACCGGGGAGCTGTTTTTT	CASSFWGWGQENTGELFF
NA	TRBV18	NA	TRBJ1-4	TGTGCCAGCTCACCGGCGACAGCAACTAATGAAAAACTGTTTTTT	CASSPATATNEKLFF
once	TRBV19	NA	TRBJ1-3	TGTGCCAGTAGTATAGATCGGGCGGGAATGATCTCTGGAAACACCATATATTTT	CASSIDRAGMISGNTIYF
few	TRBV21-1	NA	TRBJ1-6	TGTGCCAGCAGCAAAGTAGGGGGCTCCTATAATTCACCCCTCCACTTT	CASSKVGGSYNSPLHF
NA	TRBV10-3	TRBD1	TRBJ1-1	TGTGCCATCAGTGTCAGGGACAGGGCTTCGTCTGAAGCTTTCTTT	CAISVRDRASSEAFF
NA	TRBV6-6	NA	TRBJ1-6	TGTGCCAGCAGTACCGAGGGAAGTAATTCACCCCTCCACTTT	CASSTEGSNSPLHF
NA	TRBV6-5	TRBD2	TRBJ2-7	TGTGCCAGCGGGAACCGCGGGAGTTCCTACGAGCAGTACTTC	CASGNRGSSYEQYF
few	TRBV19	NA	TRBJ1-3	TGTGCCAGTAGTATTTCGGGACTTCAGGGCCCTGGAAACACCATATATTTT	CASSISGLQGPGNTIYF
NA	TRBV4-2	TRBD1	TRBJ1-3	TGTGCCAGCAGCCAAGCCGGGACAGCAGAGACTGGAAACACCATATATTTT	CASSQAGTAETGNTIYF
NA	TRBV28	NA	TRBJ1-5	TGTGCCAGCAGTTCGGGGGTGGGCAATCAGCCCCAGCATTTT	CASSSGVGNQPQHF
NA	TRBV6-5	TRBD1	TRBJ2-3	TGTGCCAGCAGTTCGACAGGGCATTGGGCAGATACGCAGTATTTT	CASSSTGHWADTQYF
NA	TRBV25-1	TRBD1	TRBJ2-1	TGTGCCAGCAGTGCCGTCAGGGGGAATTACAATGAGCAGTTCTTC	CASSAVRGNYNEQFF
NA	TRBV5-4	TRBD1	TRBJ2-5	TGTGCCAGCAGCGCTTATGGGACAGGAGATTTACAAGAGACCCAGTACTTC	CASSAYGTGDLQETQYF
once	TRBV5-1	NA	TRBJ2-2	TGCGCCAGCAGCCCGGGACTGGCAAACACCGGGGAGCTGTTTTTT	CASSPGLANTGELFF
NA	TRBV7-9	TRBD1	TRBJ2-2	TGTGCCAGCAGCGCGCCGGGACAGGCGAACACCGGGGAGCTGTTTTTT	CASSAPGQANTGELFF
NA	TRBV11-2	NA	TRBJ1-1	TGTGCCAGCAGCAGAAGAACGCCCCGACTGGGCACTGAAGCTTTCTTT	CASSRRTPRLGTEAFF
once	TRBV7-2	TRBD2	TRBJ2-1	TGTGCCAGCAGCTTACTTGGACTAGCGGGAGCAGGCTCCTACAATGAGCAGTTCTTC	CASSLLGLAGAGSYNEQFF
NA	TRBV7-2	NA	TRBJ2-5	TGTGCCAGCAGCTTAGGACAGTATCAAGAGACCCAGTACTTC	CASSLGQYQETQYF
NA	TRBV7-9	NA	TRBJ2-5	TGTGCCAGCAGCATCCATACCGGGAGTACGGAGACCCAGTACTTC	CASSIHTGSTETQYF
NA	TRBV4-2	NA	TRBJ2-7	TGTGCCAGCAGCCAGGGCGATACCTACGAGCAGTACTTC	CASSQGDTYEQYF
NA	TRBV2	TRBD1	TRBJ1-1	TGTGCCAGCAGGGGGGGACAGGGGGTCACTGAAGCTTTCTTT	CASRGGQGVTEAFF
NA	TRBV9	TRBD1	TRBJ1-6	TGTGCCAGCACGCCTGGGACAGATAATTCACCCCTCCACTTT	CASTPGTDNSPLHF
NA	TRBV6-5	TRBD1	TRBJ1-5	TGTGCCAGTCACCCAGGGGGGAATGGCAATCAGCCCCAGCATTTT	CASHPGGNGNQPQHF
NA	TRBV4-1	TRBD2	TRBJ2-5	TGCGCCAGCAGCGGGGAGGGATTGGAGACCCAGTACTTC	CASSGEGLETQYF
NA	TRBV7-9	TRBD1	TRBJ1-2	TGTGCCAGCAGCTCCCTGACAGGGGTTAGTGGCTACACCTTC	CASSSLTGVSGYTF
NA	TRBV6-1	TRBD2	TRBJ2-3	TGTGCCAGCAGTGAAGGGCTTAGCGGGAGAGAAAGAGATACGCAGTATTTT	CASSEGLSGRERDTQYF
NA	TRBV5-1	TRBD1	TRBJ2-7	TGCGCCAGCAGCTTGGGACAGGGTGTGAACGAGCAGTACTTC	CASSLGQGVNEQYF
NA	TRBV6-5	NA	TRBJ1-5	TGTGCCCTGGGGGCGAACAGCAATCAGCCCCAGCATTTT	CALGANSNQPQHF
NA	TRBV2	TRBD1	TRBJ1-1	TGTGCCAGCAGCTTTCGGACAGGTGGTGAAGCTTTCTTT	CASSFRTGGEAFF
few	TRBV6-2/TRBV6-3	NA	TRBJ1-5	TGTGCCAGCAGTTCACTAAGAGGCAATCAGCCCCAGCATTTT	CASSSLRGNQPQHF
once	TRBV6-5	TRBD1	TRBJ2-7	TGTGCCAGCAAAGGGGGCACCTACGAGCAGTACTTC	CASKGGTYEQYF
NA	TRBV7-9	NA	TRBJ2-5	TGTGCCAGCAGCGAAAGGGGGGGGCAGGAGACCCAGTACTTC	CASSERGGQETQYF
NA	TRBV7-2	NA	TRBJ1-6	TGTGCCAGCAGCTTAGCGTCAGGGAATGTCAATTCACCCCTCCACTTT	CASSLASGNVNSPLHF
NA	TRBV5-4	TRBD2	TRBJ2-3	TGTGCCAGCAGCTTAAGCGGGATGAGCACAGATACGCAGTATTTT	CASSLSGMSTDTQYF
NA	TRBV6-5	NA	TRBJ1-5	TGTGCCCCCGATTGGGCAGACAGCAATCAGCCCCAGCATTTT	CAPDWADSNQPQHF
NA	TRBV29-1	TRBD2	TRBJ2-1	TGCAGCGTTGTGAGCGGGGGGACGTACAATGAGCAGTTCTTC	CSVVSGGTYNEQFF